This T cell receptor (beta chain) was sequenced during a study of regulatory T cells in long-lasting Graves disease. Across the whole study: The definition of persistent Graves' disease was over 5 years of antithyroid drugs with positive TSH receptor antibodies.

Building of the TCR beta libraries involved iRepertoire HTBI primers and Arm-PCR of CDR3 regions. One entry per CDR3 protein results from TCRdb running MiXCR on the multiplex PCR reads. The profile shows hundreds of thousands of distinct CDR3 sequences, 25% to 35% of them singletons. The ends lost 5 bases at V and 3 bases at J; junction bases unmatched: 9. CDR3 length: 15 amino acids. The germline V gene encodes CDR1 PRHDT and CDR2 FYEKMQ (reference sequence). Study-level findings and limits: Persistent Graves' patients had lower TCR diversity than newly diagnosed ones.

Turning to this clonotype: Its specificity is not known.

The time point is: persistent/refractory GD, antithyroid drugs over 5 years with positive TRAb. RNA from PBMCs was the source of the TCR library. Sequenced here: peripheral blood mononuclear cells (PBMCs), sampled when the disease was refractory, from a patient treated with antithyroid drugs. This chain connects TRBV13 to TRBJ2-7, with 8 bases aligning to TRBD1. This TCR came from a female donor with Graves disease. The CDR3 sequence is CASSDRQGKFYEQYF. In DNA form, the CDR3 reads TGTGCCAGCAGCGACCGACAGGGGAAGTTCTACGAGCAGTACTTC. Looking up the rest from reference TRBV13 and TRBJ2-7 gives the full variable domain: AAGVIQSPRHLIKEKRETATLKCYPIPRHDTVYWYQQGPGQDPQFLISFYEKMQSDKGSIPDRFSAQQFSDYHSELNMSSLELGDSALYFCASSDRQGKFYEQYFGPGTRLTVT.